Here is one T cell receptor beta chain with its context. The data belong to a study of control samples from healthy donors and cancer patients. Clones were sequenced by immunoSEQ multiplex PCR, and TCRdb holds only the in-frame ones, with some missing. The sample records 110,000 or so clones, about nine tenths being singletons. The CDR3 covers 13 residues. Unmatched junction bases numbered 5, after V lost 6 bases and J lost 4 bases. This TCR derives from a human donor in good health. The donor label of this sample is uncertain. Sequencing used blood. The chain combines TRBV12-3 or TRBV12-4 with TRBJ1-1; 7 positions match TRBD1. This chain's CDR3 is CASRPQGITEAFF. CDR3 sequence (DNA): TGTGCCAGCAGGCCACAGGGGATCACTGAAGCTTTCTTT.